This record covers a single T cell receptor beta chain. Germline and junction disagree at one end, which may indicate a read error. The sample comes from a study of blood T cell repertoires in COVID-19. Measured with immunoSEQ multiplex PCR; TCRdb has only the in-frame clones, and not every one. The sample yields about 520,000 clones, approximately 83% seen once. Germline assignment: CDR1 MNHEY and CDR2 SVGAGI. The CDR3 is 15 residues long. The receptor was derived from a human donor in a cohort sampled during active COVID-19. The chain is built from TRBV6-5 and TRBJ1-3; D call uncertain. The sequencing sample was made of peripheral blood. The CDR3 spells CASSQQRAIRPRVGF. The CDR3, as DNA: TGTGCCAGCAGCCAACAGAGGGCCATCCGACCACGCGTGGGTTTT.